Included here is one T cell receptor beta chain sequence, with context. Its antigen is undetermined. The sample belongs to a study of shared clonotypes between healthy human individuals. Overall study findings and caveats: Represented diversity (both genetic and exposure-history) was limited by the small number of donors.

Germline V gives CDR1 SGDLS, CDR2 YYNGEE. Germline trimming cut 3 bases from V and 5 bases from J; bases unmatched to any gene: 7. The CDR3 has 16 residues. The data were produced by immunoSEQ multiplex PCR, yet TCRdb's version contains in-frame clones alone and is incomplete. The table lists some 1.4 million clones, around 97% of them singletons. This chain uses TRBV9 with TRBJ2-2, with 10 bases aligning to TRBD2. Input material: naive CD4+ T cells sorted from blood. Stated subset: CD45RA+ positively selected. The sequence derives from a man aged 30 to 45 in good health. The DNA of the CDR3 is TGTGCCAGCAGCGCCGGTCTAGCGGGAGCGACCGGGGAGCTGTTTTTT. This codes for CASSAGLAGATGELFF.